This TCR beta chain stems from a study of cytomegalovirus exposure and HLA in healthy donors (dated by TCRdb to 2016 to 2017). With respect to the entire study: An earlier analysis of approximately 600 of the donors reported about 250 Gb of sequence data and 117 million unique TCR beta sequences from roughly 180 million T cells. Roughly 300 gigabases of sequencing data and around 80 million unique TCR sequences made up an early release that covered roughly 670 HLA-typed donors. The genetic ancestry cluster associated with self-reported Caucasian donors included about four fifths of the roughly 400 genotyped donors. The study aimed to test whether signatures of past pathogen exposure could be identified by cataloging public T cell receptors. The T cell repertoires of 550 to 850 subjects were profiled by immunosequencing and related to cytomegalovirus serostatus. In addition to the first cohort of 500 to 850 subjects, a separate validation cohort of 120 different subjects was used. High-throughput TCR immunosequencing, statistical association of individual TCRs with disease status, and machine learning were combined to predict cytomegalovirus infection status. A later analysis re-examined previously published TCR beta repertoires from more than 650 donors and added high-resolution HLA genotyping to investigate patterns of TCR occurrence. The later analysis used no new phenotypic data to find candidate immune exposures, relying instead on TCR beta sequences and their occurrence across donors. To decide whether each TCR beta V gene segment behaved as functional or pseudogenic, an earlier analysis of some 570 of the donors relied on high-throughput TCR beta sequencing. Donor age, sex, ethnicity and CMV serostatus were compiled alongside the repertoire data. A later genetic analysis took genome-wide SNP genotypes for 398 of the 666 donors and used that subset as a discovery cohort. Every repertoire in the discovery cohort had been generated on one and the same sequencing platform. HLA typing included class I and class II loci at four-digit resolution. Typing coverage varied by locus: roughly 620-630 donors for A, B, C, DRB1 and DQB1; approximately 560 for DQA1; around 610 for DPA1; approximately 470 for DPB1. A handful of DR-DQ haplotypes were treated as single units for association and clustering because of strong linkage in the cohort. On average, around 240,000 unique TCR beta nucleotide sequences were sequenced per donor among a few hundred genotyped donors of the cohort, with 15% to 20% of those sequences being non-productive. Broad study findings and their caveats: V-gene and J-gene trimming of TCR beta chains was associated with a missense DCLRE1C variant in a later genetic analysis, and the association was replicated in an independent cohort. According to a later analysis, parvovirus B19, influenza, CMV and Epstein-Barr virus appeared linked to several top co-occurrence clusters. This cohort had only TCR beta chains sequenced, and the lack of alpha or paired-chain data limited which features could be detected. Some IMGT-functional V segments, including TRBV6-2 and TRBV6-3, could not be distinguished by the 87-base-pair reads and were therefore excluded. It was suggested by the authors that the approach could potentially be generalized to other disease states and immunological phenotypes. In a later analysis, HLA-associated TCR beta chains were found to be more clonally expanded and to have lower generation probabilities than equally common non-associated chains. In vitro tests confirmed that three of the cytomegalovirus-associated TCR beta chains recognize cytomegalovirus antigens. In a later analysis, TCR association rates were found to vary across HLA loci, with the most associated TCRs seen for DRB1 alleles and the fewest for HLA-C alleles. Linkage disequilibrium might explain the correlated functional status among segregating V segments, but an unknown experimental factor could not be excluded. HLA typing was unavailable for some donors at each locus, so association tests used only the typed subset. CMV serostatus was the only immune exposure information available for the cohort. Roughly uniform sequencing depth across donors was assumed in presence/absence analyses, although this assumption may not hold. Assigning TCR associations to individual alleles was difficult when HLA alleles, especially DR and DQ, strongly co-occurred. A cluster of highly shared sequence variants was judged likely to represent a technical artifact of the sequencing pipeline. Over 15 rarely observed V segments, including chromosome 9 orphons, were excluded from the earlier analysis of about 610 of the donors because counts were too low. A later analysis found that most CMV-associated TCR beta chains appeared HLA-restricted, with HLA associations seemingly driven largely by CMV exposure. While some public TCRs were present in many individuals, most TCR sequences turned up only very rarely across donors. An earlier analysis of approximately 540 of the donors showed that most TCR beta V segments appeared in productive rearrangements either about 87% or about 30% of the time, which broadly matched IMGT annotations. A further reported finding was that TCR beta sequences accurately predicted the HLA-A and HLA-B alleles for most subjects in the first cohort. In a later genetic analysis, fewer N-insertions in productive TCRs were reported among donors in an Asian-associated ancestry cluster than the 666-donor mean. In both the original and validation cohorts, the classifier was reported to diagnose cytomegalovirus status with high specificity and sensitivity. A later analysis associated 16,951 TCR beta sequences with specific HLA alleles at a false discovery rate of 0.05. In the study, 150 to 200 TCR beta chains were listed as associated with cytomegalovirus.

Trimming takes 0 bases from V and 7 bases from J, and the germline ends sit 13 bases apart. CDR3 length: 15 amino acids, cysteine to phenylalanine. Only CDR3 DNA remains: 45 bases, in frame from the first base. The germline V gene (reference sequence) sets CDR1 to SEHNR and CDR2 to FQNEAQ. Libraries were built with the immunoSEQ multiplex PCR assay. For the multiplex PCR, a mixture combining 60 forward primers for TCR Vbeta segments and 13 reverse primers for TCR Jbeta segments was used. The CDR3 region of rearranged TCR beta genes was amplified from genomic DNA by a multiplex PCR assay. On the Illumina HiSeq System, the amplified TCR beta libraries were sequenced as 87-base-pair reads. Turning to the authors' computational methods: Across the roughly 670 repertoires, a later analysis counted about 81 million unique TCR beta chains, 9.5 million to 13 million of which were shared by at least two donors. Raw reads were error-corrected and collapsed into unique sequences by a nearest-neighbor algorithm in which closely related sequences were merged to remove PCR and sequencing errors. To assign V, D and J gene segments, CDR3 sequences were aligned to IMGT reference sequences. For a sequence to be retained, at least a six-nucleotide match to both a V gene segment and a J gene segment was required. A rearrangement was called productive if the CDR3 had no stop codons and remained in frame with V and J, and every other rearrangement was called non-productive. Following IMGT convention, CDR3 was defined as the stretch from the second conserved V-encoded cysteine up to the conserved J-encoded phenylalanine. The earlier analysis of 500 to 750 of the donors excluded any sequence lacking an unambiguous match to a single V gene segment. In an earlier analysis of more than 500 of the donors, a V segment was called functional when productive rearrangements were above 56.7%, and segregating when the standard deviation between donors exceeded 5%. A statistical classification framework was built for diagnosing cytomegalovirus status from the catalog of TCR beta chain sequences. In a later analysis, V and J genes were assigned by comparing TCR nucleotide sequences against IMGT/GENE-DB human TR gene sequences. A later analysis assigned CDR3 sequences and most-parsimonious VDJ recombination scenarios with the TCRdist pipeline. In a later analysis, each TCR beta chain was defined by its CDR3 amino acid sequence together with its V-gene family, and reads lacking a unique V-gene family were excluded. As a way to deal with suspected cross-contamination and a sequencing artifact, a later analysis dropped 450 to 700 nucleotide sequences that were highly shared and had low generation probability. A later analysis calculated a clonal expansion index for each public chain from normalized within-repertoire ranks of inferred template counts. In a later analysis, generation probabilities were computed using a VDJ recombination model fitted to out-of-frame rearrangements, and the results were checked against IGoR. Hypergeometric tests were used in a later analysis to score TCR-TCR, TCR-HLA and TCR-CMV co-occurrence, with a repertoire-size bias correction applied to the TCR pairs. To estimate false discovery rates, a later analysis permuted the HLA or CMV assignments 20 times. In a later analysis, co-occurring TCRs were grouped using DBSCAN, with TCRdist sequence similarity added in when clustering inside HLA-allele-positive subsets. Co-occurrence clustering excluded repertoires with fewer than 30,000 or more than 120,000 public chains, plus five with anomalous nucleotide sharing. TCRdb limited this immuneACCESS table to in-frame rearrangements with V and J called. A share of clones is missing; checked studies link under half to unresolved V genes, and the rest is unexplained. V and J calls and clone size are those listed in that table; D and trimming were worked out from the DNA. This sample gives 98,000 or so clones in total; under 85% of them show up just once. Clones ranked in the top ten supply approximately 2% of the sample.

Comments on this clone: There is no known antigen for this receptor. Base quality data are lacking; no much larger clone is found one base away.

The cohort comprised 710 or so healthy bone marrow donors. At the time of sampling, every cohort member was nominally healthy, though immune exposures that went unrecorded were likely present. The donor was CMV seronegative and belonged to the group of 352 seronegative cohort members. A peripheral blood sample was collected from each donor, and TCR beta sequencing was performed on peripheral blood mononuclear cells. Genomic DNA extraction from the blood cell samples was performed with the Qiagen DNeasy Blood Extraction Kit. The sequence derives from a man aged 40-50 years in good health and CMV-seronegative. The V and J genes are TRBV7-9 and TRBJ2-1; confidence is insufficient to name the D gene. Sequencing was carried out using PBMCs. This receptor carries the CDR3 CASSLAVGLRNEQFF. In nucleotide form, the sequence is TGTGCCAGCAGCTTAGCGGTGGGTTTGAGGAATGAGCAGTTCTTC.